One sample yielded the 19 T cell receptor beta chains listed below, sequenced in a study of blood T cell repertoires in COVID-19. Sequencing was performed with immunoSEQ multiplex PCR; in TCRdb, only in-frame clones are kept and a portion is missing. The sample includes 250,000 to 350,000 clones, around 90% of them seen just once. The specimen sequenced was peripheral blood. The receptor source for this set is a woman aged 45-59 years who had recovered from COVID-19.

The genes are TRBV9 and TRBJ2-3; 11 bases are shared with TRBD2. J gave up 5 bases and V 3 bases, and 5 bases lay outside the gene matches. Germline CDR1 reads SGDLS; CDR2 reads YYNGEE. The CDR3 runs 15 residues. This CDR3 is CASSEETSGVDTQYF. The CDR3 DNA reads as TGTGCCAGCAGCGAGGAGACTAGCGGGGTAGATACGCAGTATTTT.

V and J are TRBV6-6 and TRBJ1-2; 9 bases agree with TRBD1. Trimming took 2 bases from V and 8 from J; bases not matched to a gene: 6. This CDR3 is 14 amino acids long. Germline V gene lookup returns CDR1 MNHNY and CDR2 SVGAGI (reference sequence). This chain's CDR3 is CASSYPGQGPGYTF. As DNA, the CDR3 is TGTGCCAGCAGTTACCCCGGACAGGGGCCCGGCTACACCTTC.

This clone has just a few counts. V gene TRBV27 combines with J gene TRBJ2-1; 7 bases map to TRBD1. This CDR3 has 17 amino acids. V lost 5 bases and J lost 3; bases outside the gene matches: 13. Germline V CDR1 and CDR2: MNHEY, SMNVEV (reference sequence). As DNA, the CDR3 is TGTGCCAGCAGTCCCTCCACCCAGAGGGGGCACTACAATGAGCAGTTCTTC. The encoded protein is CASSPSTQRGHYNEQFF.

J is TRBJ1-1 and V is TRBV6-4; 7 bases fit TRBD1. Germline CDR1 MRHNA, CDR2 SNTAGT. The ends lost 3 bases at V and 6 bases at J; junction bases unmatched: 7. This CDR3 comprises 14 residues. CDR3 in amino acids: CASSETDRSSEAFF. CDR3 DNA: TGTGCCAGCAGTGAGACGGACAGGAGTTCTGAAGCTTTCTTT.

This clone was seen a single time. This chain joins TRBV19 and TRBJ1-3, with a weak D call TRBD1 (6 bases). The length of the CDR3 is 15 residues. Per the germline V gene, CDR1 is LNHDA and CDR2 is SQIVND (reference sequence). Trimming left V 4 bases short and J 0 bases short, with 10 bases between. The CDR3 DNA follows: TGTGCCAGTAGTACACAGGGCTACTCTGGAAACACCATATATTTT. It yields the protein CASSTQGYSGNTIYF.

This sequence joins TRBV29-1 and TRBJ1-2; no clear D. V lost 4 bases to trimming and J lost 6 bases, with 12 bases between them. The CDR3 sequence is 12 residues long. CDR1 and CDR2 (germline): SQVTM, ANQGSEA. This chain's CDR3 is CSVVFQADGYTF. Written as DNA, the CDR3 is TGCAGCGTTGTATTTCAGGCCGATGGCTACACCTTC. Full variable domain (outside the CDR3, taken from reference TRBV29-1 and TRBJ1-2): SAVISQKPSRDICQRGTSLTIQCQVDSQVTMMFWYRQQPGQSLTLIATANQGSEATYESGFVIDKFPISRPNLTFSTLTVSNMSPEDSSIYLCSVVFQADGYTFGSGTRLTVV.

CDR3 in DNA: TGTGCCTGCCGACAGGGCAACGGCTACACCTTC. Amino acids: CACRQGNGYTF. The chain recombines TRBV30 with TRBJ1-2; 7 bases fit TRBD1. CDR3 size: 11 residues. From germline, CDR1 is GTSNPN and CDR2 SVGIG (reference sequence). V was clipped by 6 bases and J by 8 bases; unmatched bases: 6.

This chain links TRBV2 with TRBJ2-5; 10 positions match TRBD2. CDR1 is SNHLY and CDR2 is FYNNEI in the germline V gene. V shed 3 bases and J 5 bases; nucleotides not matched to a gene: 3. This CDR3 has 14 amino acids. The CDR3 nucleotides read TGTGCCAGCAGTGAGACTAGCGGGCGGGAGACCCAGTACTTC. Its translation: CASSETSGRETQYF.

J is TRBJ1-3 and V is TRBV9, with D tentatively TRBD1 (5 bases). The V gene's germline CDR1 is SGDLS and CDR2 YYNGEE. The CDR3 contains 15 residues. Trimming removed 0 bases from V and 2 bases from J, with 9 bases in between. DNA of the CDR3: TGTGCCAGCAGCGTAGGAATGGGGCCTGGAAACACCATATATTTT. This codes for CASSVGMGPGNTIYF. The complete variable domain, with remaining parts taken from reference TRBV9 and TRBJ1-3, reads DSGVTQTPKHLITATGQRVTLRCSPRSGDLSVYWYQQSLDQGLQFLIQYYNGEERAKGNILERFSAQQFPDLHSELNLSSLELGDSALYFCASSVGMGPGNTIYFGEGSWLTVV.

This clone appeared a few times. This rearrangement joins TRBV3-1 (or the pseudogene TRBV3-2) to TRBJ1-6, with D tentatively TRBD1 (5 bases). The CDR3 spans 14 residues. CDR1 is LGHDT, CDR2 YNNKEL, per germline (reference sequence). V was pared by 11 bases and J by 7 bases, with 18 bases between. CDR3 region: CAYPKGALNSPLHF. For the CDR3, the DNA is TGTGCCTATCCTAAAGGGGCCTTAAATTCACCCCTCCACTTT.

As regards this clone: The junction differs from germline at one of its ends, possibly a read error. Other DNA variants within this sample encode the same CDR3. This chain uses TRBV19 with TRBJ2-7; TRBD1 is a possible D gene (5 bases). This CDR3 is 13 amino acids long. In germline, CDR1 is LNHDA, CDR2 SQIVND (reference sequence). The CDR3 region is CASSTGLTYEQYF. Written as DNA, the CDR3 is TGTGCCAGTAGCACAGGCCTAACCTACGAGCAGTACTTT.

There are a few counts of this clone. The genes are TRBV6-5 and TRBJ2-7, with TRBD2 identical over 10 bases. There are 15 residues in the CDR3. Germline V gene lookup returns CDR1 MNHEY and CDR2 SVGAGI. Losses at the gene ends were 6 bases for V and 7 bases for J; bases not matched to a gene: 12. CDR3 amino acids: CASRAGTSVLEEQYF. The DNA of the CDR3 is TGTGCCAGCAGAGCCGGGACTAGCGTACTAGAAGAGCAGTACTTC.

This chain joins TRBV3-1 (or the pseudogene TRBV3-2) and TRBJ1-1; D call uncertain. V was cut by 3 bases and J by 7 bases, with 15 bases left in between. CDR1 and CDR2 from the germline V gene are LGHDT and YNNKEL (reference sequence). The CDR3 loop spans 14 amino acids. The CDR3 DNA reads TGTGCCAGCAGCCAGGGCGAGCTCCGGGGTGAAGCTTTCTTT. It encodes CASSQGELRGEAFF.

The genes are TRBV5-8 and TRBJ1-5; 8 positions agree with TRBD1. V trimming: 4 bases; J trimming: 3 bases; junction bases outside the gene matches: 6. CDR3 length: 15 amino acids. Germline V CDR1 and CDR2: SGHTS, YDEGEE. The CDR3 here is CASSLWTGNNQPQHF. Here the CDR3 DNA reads TGTGCCAGCAGCCTCTGGACAGGGAACAATCAGCCCCAGCATTTT.

CDR3 sequence reads: CASRHFRTVSYGYTF. The CDR3 nucleotides are TGTGCCAGCAGACACTTCAGGACAGTCAGCTATGGCTACACCTTC. The genes are TRBV6-5 and TRBJ1-2; D might be TRBD1 (6 bases). V was cut by 6 bases and J by 4 bases, with 18 bases left in between. There are 15 residues in the CDR3. Per germline, CDR1 MNHEY and CDR2 SVGAGI.

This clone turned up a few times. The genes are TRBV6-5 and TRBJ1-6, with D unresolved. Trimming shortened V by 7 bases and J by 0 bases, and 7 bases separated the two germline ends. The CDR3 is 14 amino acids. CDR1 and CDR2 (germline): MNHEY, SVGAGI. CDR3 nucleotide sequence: TGTGCCAGCACTCGGAGCTCCTATAATTCACCCCTCCACTTT. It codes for CASTRSSYNSPLHF.

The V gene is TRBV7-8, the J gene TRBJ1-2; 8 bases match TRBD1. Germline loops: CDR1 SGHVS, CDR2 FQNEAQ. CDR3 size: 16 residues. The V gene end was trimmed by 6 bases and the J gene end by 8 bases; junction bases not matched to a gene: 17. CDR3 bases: TGTGCCAGCAGTACAACAGGGGGGAGAGTTTTAGGAGGCTACACCTTC. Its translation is CASSTTGGRVLGGYTF.

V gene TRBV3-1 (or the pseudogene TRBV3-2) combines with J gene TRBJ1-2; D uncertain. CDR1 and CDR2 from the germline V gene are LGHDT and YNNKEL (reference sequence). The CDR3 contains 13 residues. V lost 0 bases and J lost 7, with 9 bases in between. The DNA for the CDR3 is TGTGCCAGCAGCCAAGACACTCCGGTTGGCTACACCTTC. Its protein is CASSQDTPVGYTF.

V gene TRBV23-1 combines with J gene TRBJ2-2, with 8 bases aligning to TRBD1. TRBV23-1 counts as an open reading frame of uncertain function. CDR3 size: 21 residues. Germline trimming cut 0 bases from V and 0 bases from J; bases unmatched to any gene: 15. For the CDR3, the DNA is TGCGCCAGCAGTCAATCAAAGGAGGACAGGGATCAGGACCCGAACACCGGGGAGCTGTTTTTT. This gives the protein CASSQSKEDRDQDPNTGELFF.